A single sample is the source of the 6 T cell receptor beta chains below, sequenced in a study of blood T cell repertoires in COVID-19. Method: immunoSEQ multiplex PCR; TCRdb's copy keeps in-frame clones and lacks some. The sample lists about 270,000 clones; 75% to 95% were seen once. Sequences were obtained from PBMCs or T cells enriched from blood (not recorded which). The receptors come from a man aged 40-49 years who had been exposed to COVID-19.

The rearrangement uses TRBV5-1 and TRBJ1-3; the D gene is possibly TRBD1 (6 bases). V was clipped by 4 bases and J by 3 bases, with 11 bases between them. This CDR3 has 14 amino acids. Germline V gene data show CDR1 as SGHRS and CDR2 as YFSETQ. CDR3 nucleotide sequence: TGCGCCAGCAGCGAACAGGGTTTTGGAAACACCATATATTTT. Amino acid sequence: CASSEQGFGNTIYF.

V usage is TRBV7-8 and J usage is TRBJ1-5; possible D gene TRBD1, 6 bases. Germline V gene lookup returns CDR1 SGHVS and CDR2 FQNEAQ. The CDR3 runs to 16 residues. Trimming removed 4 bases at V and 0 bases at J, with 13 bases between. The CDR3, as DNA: TGTGCCAGCAGCTCGGACAGATTGTATAGCAATCAGCCCCAGCATTTT. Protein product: CASSSDRLYSNQPQHF.

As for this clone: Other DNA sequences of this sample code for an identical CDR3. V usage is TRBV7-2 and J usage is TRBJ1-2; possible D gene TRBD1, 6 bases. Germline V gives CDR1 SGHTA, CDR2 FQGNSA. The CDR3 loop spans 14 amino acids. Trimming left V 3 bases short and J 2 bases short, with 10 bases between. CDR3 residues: CASSLRQGNYGYTF. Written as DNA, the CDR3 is TGTGCCAGCAGCTTGCGGCAGGGGAACTATGGCTACACCTTC.

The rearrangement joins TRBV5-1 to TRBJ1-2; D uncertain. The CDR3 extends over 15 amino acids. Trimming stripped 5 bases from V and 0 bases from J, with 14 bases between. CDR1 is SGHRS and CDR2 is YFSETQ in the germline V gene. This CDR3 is CASRQTSLANYGYTF. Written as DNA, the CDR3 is TGCGCCAGCAGACAAACTTCCCTAGCTAACTATGGCTACACCTTC.

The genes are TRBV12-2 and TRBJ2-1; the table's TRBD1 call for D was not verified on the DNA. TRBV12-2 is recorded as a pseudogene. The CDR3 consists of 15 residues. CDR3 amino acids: CASRTTGGADNEQFF. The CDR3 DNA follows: TGTGCAAGTCGCACGACAGGGGGCGCAGACAATGAGCAGTTCTTC.

This CDR3 is CSVVTGVSYEQYF. CDR3 in DNA: TGCAGCGTTGTGACAGGGGTCTCCTACGAGCAGTACTTC. The J gene is TRBJ2-7, the V gene TRBV29-1, with TRBD1 identical over 8 bases. The CDR3 is 13 amino acids. Germline V gene lookup returns CDR1 SQVTM and CDR2 ANQGSEA. Losses at the gene ends were 4 bases for V and 0 bases for J; bases not matched to a gene: 2.